This T cell receptor (beta chain) appears in the sequencing data of a study of long-term antiretroviral therapy in people with HIV. At survey level, the immunoSEQ assay was run in its v3.0 version. Assay: immunoSEQ multiplex PCR; the TCRdb copy retains only in-frame clones and omits some. The sample shows about 15,000 clones, 90% to 95% of them seen only once. Germline V gene data show CDR1 as MNHEY and CDR2 as SVGAGI. The ends were cut back, 9 bases at V and 5 bases at J, with 16 bases in the middle. The CDR3 contains 13 residues. Every one of the participants with HIV received treatment in the United States. This clone is large within its sample.

The starting material was unsorted PBMCs, obtained 0.3 years after starting antiretroviral therapy. This receptor was taken from a man aged 55 to 69 with HIV. The V call is TRBV6-5, the J call TRBJ1-2; unclear D gene. CDR3 region: CARPKNLGYGYTF. CDR3 DNA: TGTGCCAGGCCAAAAAATCTGGGATATGGCTACACCTTC.